These 18 T cell receptor beta chains share one sample of origin, sequenced in a study of cytomegalovirus exposure and HLA in healthy donors. In the PCR, 60 Vbeta and 13 Jbeta primers were used. Some clones are missing from TCRdb's copy, which holds only in-frame ones; the method was immunoSEQ multiplex PCR. The sample lists under 250,000 clones; 60% to 80% were seen once. Source material: PBMCs. The receptors come from a woman aged 25 to 45 in good health and CMV-seronegative.

The chain combines TRBV10-3 with TRBJ1-1, with 7 positions matching TRBD1. The ends lost 10 bases at V and 1 base at J; junction bases unmatched: 3. This CDR3 has 12 amino acids. CDR1 and CDR2 from the germline V gene are ENHRY and SYGVKD. The CDR3 nucleotides read TGTGCCACCCAGGGGGAGAACACTGAAGCTTTCTTT. This codes for CATQGENTEAFF.

The J gene is TRBJ2-7, the V gene TRBV7-2; possible D gene TRBD1, 6 bases. Germline-derived CDR1 and CDR2 are SGHTA and FQGNSA. V dropped 1 base and J dropped 2 bases, with 9 bases sitting between them. The length of the CDR3 is 14 residues. The CDR3 region is CASSLVSGAYEQYF. As DNA, the CDR3 is TGTGCCAGCAGCTTAGTCTCAGGGGCCTACGAGCAGTACTTC.

The chain employs TRBV6-1 and TRBJ1-6; D gene uncertain. The CDR3 runs to 18 residues. The germline V and J ends were trimmed by 1 base and 7 bases, with 20 bases remaining between them. CDR1 and CDR2 (germline): MNHNS, SASEGT. CDR3 region: CASSEGSATFRPNSPLHF. In DNA, the CDR3 is TGTGCCAGCAGTGAAGGTAGTGCGACATTCCGGCCAAATTCACCCCTCCACTTT.

A few counts support this clone. V and J are TRBV19 and TRBJ1-1; unclear D gene. The germline V and J ends were trimmed by 3 bases and 4 bases, with 6 bases remaining between them. This CDR3 has 12 residues. Germline V gene sequence: CDR1 LNHDA, CDR2 SQIVND (reference sequence). CDR3: CASSIRGTEAFF. The CDR3 DNA is TGTGCCAGTAGTATCCGGGGCACTGAAGCTTTCTTT.

This clone was observed once. The chain joins TRBV5-6 to TRBJ1-1; the D gene is possibly TRBD1 (5 bases). V lost 4 bases and J lost 0, with 10 bases in between. The CDR3 length is 14 residues. Germline-derived CDR1 and CDR2 are SGHDT and YYEEEE. The CDR3 sequence is CASSGGHVNTEAFF. As DNA, the CDR3 is TGTGCCAGCAGCGGCGGACATGTGAACACTGAAGCTTTCTTT.

This sequence joins TRBV5-1 and TRBJ2-3, with D possibly TRBD2 on 6 matching bases. Trimming took 0 bases from V and 5 from J, leaving 19 bases between them. This CDR3 region has 17 residues. Germline V CDR1 and CDR2: SGHRS, YFSETQ. In DNA, the CDR3 is TGCGCCAGCAGCTTGGGCCTTTTAGCGGAGCTGAAAGATACGCAGTATTTT. Amino acid sequence: CASSLGLLAELKDTQYF.

The V call is TRBV19, the J call TRBJ2-1; D is uncertain. Looked up from germline, CDR1 is LNHDA and CDR2 is SQIVND (reference sequence). This CDR3 is 15 amino acids long. Trimming left V 0 bases short and J 4 bases short, with 10 bases between. The CDR3 coding sequence is TGTGCCAGTAGTATAGAGGCTAGAAGATACAATGAGCAGTTCTTC. It encodes CASSIEARRYNEQFF.

The chain recombines TRBV6-6 with TRBJ1-4; D call uncertain. The CDR3 extends over 12 amino acids. V lost 6 bases and J lost 3, with 5 bases in between. CDR1 and CDR2 from the germline V gene are MNHNY and SVGAGI (reference sequence). The CDR3 loop is CASRESNEKLFF. In DNA, the CDR3 is TGTGCCAGCAGGGAGTCTAATGAAAAACTGTTTTTT.

The chain is built from TRBV5-8 and TRBJ1-1, with TRBD1 matching over 7 bases. V shed 3 bases and J 3 bases; nucleotides not matched to a gene: 8. Germline lookup yields CDR1 SGHTS and CDR2 YDEGEE. CDR3 length equals 15 residues. The CDR3 region is CASSYTGTEDTEAFF. CDR3 nucleotides: TGTGCCAGCAGCTACACCGGGACAGAAGACACTGAAGCTTTCTTT.

The chain carries TRBV5-1 and TRBJ2-5, with D unclear. The end of the DNA fits TRBJ2-7 better, so the J call may be wrong. Looked up from germline, CDR1 is SGHRS and CDR2 is YFSETQ. CDR3 length equals 13 residues. CDR3 sequence: CASSFDITYEQYF. The CDR3 region has the DNA TGCGCCAGCAGCTTTGACATCACCTACGAGCAGTACTTC.

This clone was seen only a few times. The chain uses TRBV6-5 and TRBJ2-7, with 7 bases identical to TRBD1. The CDR3 totals 14 residues. The germline CDR1 and CDR2 sequences are MNHEY and SVGAGI. The trim removed 3 bases at V and 4 bases at J, leaving 6 bases unmatched. The CDR3 sequence is CASSYGTGVYEQYF. The CDR3 DNA is TGTGCCAGCAGTTATGGTACAGGGGTTTACGAGCAGTACTTC.

The chain carries TRBV2 and TRBJ2-5, with TRBD1 matching 12 bases. The CDR3 totals 14 residues. Germline-derived CDR1 and CDR2 are SNHLY and FYNNEI. Trimming cost V 6 bases and J 5 bases; bases outside gene matches: 4. The CDR3 protein is CASRGTGGWETQYF. The CDR3 region has the DNA TGTGCCAGCAGGGGGACAGGGGGCTGGGAGACCCAGTACTTC.

This chain uses TRBV7-9 with TRBJ1-6; tentatively, D is TRBD1 (5 bases). Per the germline V gene, CDR1 is SEHNR and CDR2 is FQNEAQ (reference sequence). The CDR3 is 14 residues long. Deletions cut 4 bases from V and 7 bases from J, with 11 bases between. For the CDR3, the DNA is TGTGCCAGCAGCTCACGGGACTGGAATTCACCCCTCCACTTT. This translates into CASSSRDWNSPLHF.

The gene calls are TRBV4-1 and TRBJ2-3, with 7 bases that match TRBD1. From germline, CDR1 is MGHRA and CDR2 YSYEKL. The CDR3 is 19 amino acids. The V and J ends lost 1 base and 1 base, in that order; junction bases with no gene match: 14. The CDR3 DNA sequence: TGCGCCAGCAGCCAAGTGACCGGGACAGTGGCCCGGCGCACAGATACGCAGTATTTT. Translated, it gives CASSQVTGTVARRTDTQYF.

This chain joins TRBV5-6 and TRBJ2-3, with TRBD1 matching over 10 bases. Trimming took 5 bases from V and 14 from J; bases not matched to a gene: 8. Germline loops: CDR1 SGHDT, CDR2 YYEEEE. The CDR3 covers 12 residues. CDR3 DNA sequence: TGTGCCAGCAGTAGCCAGGGACAGGGGTTGTATTTT. Translated: CASSSQGQGLYF.

This clone showed up just once. The chain has TRBV7-9 and TRBJ2-1, with 9 bases identical to TRBD1. Germline values: CDR1 SEHNR, CDR2 FQNEAQ (reference sequence). With V trimmed by 0 bases and J by 1 base, 4 bases remained unmatched. This CDR3 has 17 residues. The CDR3, as DNA: TGTGCCAGCAGCTTAGCCAACAGGGGGCTATCCTACAATGAGCAGTTCTTC. It specifies CASSLANRGLSYNEQFF.

The genes are TRBV5-6 and TRBJ2-5, with 8 positions matching TRBD2. Trimming removed 0 bases from V and 1 base from J; junction bases left unmatched: 5. The CDR3 is made up of 16 amino acids. Germline values: CDR1 SGHDT, CDR2 YYEEEE. In DNA, the CDR3 is TGTGCCAGCAGCTTGGGGGTAGCGGGGCGCCAAGAGACCCAGTACTTC. Translating it yields CASSLGVAGRQETQYF.

In its sample, this clone was seen a few times. The chain links TRBV19 to TRBJ1-3; no clear D. Germline values: CDR1 LNHDA, CDR2 SQIVND (reference sequence). This CDR3 is built from 13 residues. Trimming took off 6 bases at V and 1 base at J, with 7 bases between the two ends. DNA of the CDR3: TGTGCCAGTAGGAGGAATTCTGGAAACACCATATATTTT. It specifies CASRRNSGNTIYF.